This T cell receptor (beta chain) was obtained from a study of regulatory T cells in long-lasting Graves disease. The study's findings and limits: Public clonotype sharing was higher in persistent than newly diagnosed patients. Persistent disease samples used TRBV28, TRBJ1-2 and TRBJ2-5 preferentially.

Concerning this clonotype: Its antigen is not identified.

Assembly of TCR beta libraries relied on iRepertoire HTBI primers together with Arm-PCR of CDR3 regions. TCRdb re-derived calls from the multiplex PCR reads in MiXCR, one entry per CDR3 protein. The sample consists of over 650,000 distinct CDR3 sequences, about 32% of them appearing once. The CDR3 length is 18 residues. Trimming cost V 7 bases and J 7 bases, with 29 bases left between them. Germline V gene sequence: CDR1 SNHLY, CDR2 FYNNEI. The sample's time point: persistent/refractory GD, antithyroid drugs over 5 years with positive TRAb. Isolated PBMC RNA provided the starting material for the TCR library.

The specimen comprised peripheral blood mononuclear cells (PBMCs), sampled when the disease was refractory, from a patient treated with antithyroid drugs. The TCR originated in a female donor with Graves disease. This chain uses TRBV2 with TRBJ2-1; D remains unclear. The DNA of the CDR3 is TGTGCCAGCACAAGAGGCACACCGACTCAATACCTTATTAATGAGCAGTTCTTC. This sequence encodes CASTRGTPTQYLINEQFF. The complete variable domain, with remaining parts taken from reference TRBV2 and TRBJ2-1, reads EPEVTQTPSHQVTQMGQEVILRCVPISNHLYFYWYRQILGQKVEFLVSFYNNEISEKSEIFDDQFSVERPDGSNFTLKIRSTKLEDSAMYFCASTRGTPTQYLINEQFFGPGTRLTVL.